This T cell receptor (beta chain) is drawn from a study of cytomegalovirus exposure and HLA in healthy donors. This table comes from immunoSEQ multiplex PCR, and its TCRdb copy is limited to in-frame clones, with some not included. This table holds 180,000 or so clones, around 86% found once. Per the germline V gene, CDR1 is SEHNR and CDR2 is FQNEAQ (reference sequence). Trimming cost V 5 bases and J 7 bases; bases outside gene matches: 10. This CDR3 contains 14 residues. About this clone itself: Its specificity is unknown.

Findings and caveats of the study: First-cohort TCR clusters tended to co-occur in the 120 or so validation repertoires, a later analysis found.

This sequence originates from a man between 18 and 29 years old in good health and CMV-seropositive. The gene calls are TRBV7-9 and TRBJ2-7; TRBD1 agrees at 8 bases. Material: PBMCs. In DNA form, the CDR3 reads TGTGCCAGCAGCCCACCCGGGACAGGCACGGAGCAGTACTTC. Amino acids: CASSPPGTGTEQYF.